These 27 T cell receptor beta chains share one sample of origin, sequenced in a study of blood T cells in healthy people across ages. Combining a sample-barcoded 5' primer with a J-beta primer mix, a second PCR ran for roughly 6 to 12 cycles. TCRdb ran MiXCR on the 5' RACE reads and lists one entry per CDR3 protein. The data show roughly 1,100,000 distinct CDR3 sequences, under 30% seen once. In addition, the sample was reused for a study of T cells of mothers and their children.

The sequenced sample was blood. These receptors were collected from a girl aged 2 to 10 in good health.

This sequence joins TRBV3-1 and TRBJ2-5, with D unclear. Near its end, the DNA agrees better with TRBJ2-7, so the J call may be wrong. Germline V gives CDR1 LGHDT, CDR2 YNNKEL (reference sequence). This CDR3 comprises 14 residues. The CDR3 DNA is TGTGCCAGCAGCCAAACCCGTGCCCCGGTCGAGCAGTACTTC. Its protein is CASSQTRAPVEQYF.

This chain links TRBV3-1 with TRBJ2-5, with 7 bases fitting TRBD2. V lost 0 bases, J lost 4 bases, and 11 bases stayed unmatched. The length of the CDR3 is 17 residues. Germline V gene sequence: CDR1 LGHDT, CDR2 YNNKEL (reference sequence). CDR3 in DNA: TGTGCCAGCAGCCAAGATTCACCACTAGCGCTAATAGAGACCCAGTACTTC. Translated, it gives CASSQDSPLALIETQYF.

The chain uses TRBV5-1 and TRBJ2-3, with a weak D call TRBD1 (5 bases). Germline CDR1 reads SGHRS; CDR2 reads YFSETQ. Trimming took off 2 bases at V and 3 bases at J, with 13 bases between the two ends. The CDR3 contains 15 residues. The CDR3 loop is CASSLGGRETDTQYF. The CDR3 DNA sequence: TGCGCCAGCAGCTTAGGCGGCAGGGAAACAGATACGCAGTATTTT.

This clonotype was seen a few times. V and J are TRBV13 and TRBJ2-1; D is unresolved. Germline CDR1 reads PRHDT; CDR2 reads FYEKMQ (reference sequence). CDR3 length: 16 residues. V was trimmed by 4 bases and J by 0 bases, leaving 13 bases between them. CDR3 region: CASSSRSSSSYNEQFF. Here the CDR3 DNA reads TGTGCCAGCAGCTCGAGAAGCTCGAGCTCCTACAATGAGCAGTTCTTC.

This clonotype was seen a single time. This chain connects TRBV11-2 to TRBJ2-4, with TRBD2 as a possible D gene (6 bases). V gave up 5 bases and J gave up 1 base, with 15 bases separating them. Germline lookup yields CDR1 SGHAT and CDR2 FQNNGV. The length of the CDR3 is 16 residues. The CDR3 nucleotides are TGTGCCAGCAGCCCTACCGGAGGGTTTGCCAAAAACATTCAGTACTTC. Translation gives CASSPTGGFAKNIQYF.

The chain carries TRBV29-1 and TRBJ1-1; 7 bases are a match to TRBD1. Looked up from germline, CDR1 is SQVTM and CDR2 is ANQGSEA. The CDR3 covers 11 residues. V trimming: 6 bases; J trimming: 8 bases; junction bases outside the gene matches: 6. CDR3 sequence (DNA): TGCAGCGTAGCGATGGGACAGGAAGCTTTCTTT. The encoded protein is CSVAMGQEAFF.

The chain employs TRBV3-1 and TRBJ2-5; D tentatively fits TRBD1 or TRBD2 (5 bases each). With 4 bases removed from V and 0 bases from J, the gap between germline ends came to 18 bases. The CDR3 consists of 17 residues. CDR1 and CDR2 (germline): LGHDT, YNNKEL (reference sequence). CDR3 sequence: CASSRGTQDLYQETQYF. CDR3 nucleotide sequence: TGTGCCAGCAGCCGGGGGACCCAAGATTTATACCAAGAGACCCAGTACTTC.

This clonotype was detected ten times or more. V is TRBV7-2 and J is TRBJ2-1; 7 bases map to TRBD2. The CDR3 totals 11 residues. V was pared by 5 bases and J by 16 bases, with 8 bases of the junction left unmatched. Per the germline V gene, CDR1 is SGHTA and CDR2 is FQGNSA. CDR3 residues: CASSGRLAAFF. The CDR3 coding sequence is TGTGCCAGCAGCGGTAGGCTAGCGGCCTTCTTC.

This rearrangement joins TRBV3-1 to TRBJ1-1; perhaps TRBD1 as D (5 bases). The V end was cut by 4 bases, the J end by 0 bases, with 21 bases between. The CDR3 contains 18 residues. The germline CDR1 and CDR2 sequences are LGHDT and YNNKEL (reference sequence). The CDR3 DNA reads as TGTGCCAGCAGCCCCACGCCGATTGGGGCTCCAATGAACACTGAAGCTTTCTTT. It specifies CASSPTPIGAPMNTEAFF.

The chain combines TRBV9 with TRBJ2-5; tentatively, D is TRBD2 (5 bases). This CDR3 spans 13 amino acids. V was pared by 7 bases and J by 5 bases, with 15 bases between. CDR1 is SGDLS, CDR2 YYNGEE, per germline. In DNA form, the CDR3 reads TGTGCCAGCGGTGACGGGAAGGATGAGACCCAGTACTTC. Encoded protein: CASGDGKDETQYF.

CDR3 residues: CASSLNGRNIQYF. In DNA, the CDR3 is TGTGCCAGCAGTTTAAACGGGCGAAACATTCAGTACTTC. V gene TRBV27 combines with J gene TRBJ2-4; D ambiguous. Trimming shortened V by 2 bases and J by 6 bases, and 8 bases separated the two germline ends. From germline, CDR1 is MNHEY and CDR2 SMNVEV (reference sequence). The CDR3 totals 13 residues.

The J gene is TRBJ2-1, the V gene TRBV4-2; D remains ambiguous. Per the germline V gene, CDR1 is LGHNA and CDR2 is YNFKEQ. The CDR3 length is 14 residues. V lost 3 bases and J lost 5, with 11 bases in between. CDR3 amino acids: CASSQGRGDNEQFF. DNA of the CDR3: TGTGCCAGCAGCCAGGGCCGTGGGGACAATGAGCAGTTCTTC.

The chain employs TRBV29-1 and TRBJ2-3; 7 bases line up with TRBD2. Germline loops: CDR1 SQVTM, CDR2 ANQGSEA. The CDR3 sequence is 12 residues long. V dropped 6 bases and J dropped 9; count of bases not matched to a gene: 9. The CDR3 DNA reads TGCAGCGTCCTACTTGGGGGAGGGACGCAGTATTTT. Its protein is CSVLLGGGTQYF.

The V and J genes are TRBV28 and TRBJ1-5; D call uncertain. Germline V gene sequence: CDR1 MDHEN, CDR2 SYDVKM. Trimming cost V 2 bases and J 5 bases, with 10 bases left between them. This CDR3 is 14 amino acids long. The CDR3: CASSLRRSDQPQHF. CDR3 coding DNA: TGTGCCAGCAGTTTACGTCGAAGTGATCAGCCCCAGCATTTT.

V gene TRBV7-2 combines with J gene TRBJ2-7; D is unclear. This CDR3 region has 11 residues. V lost 5 bases, J lost 7 bases, and 9 bases lay in between. Germline V CDR1 and CDR2: SGHTA, FQGNSA. The CDR3 spells CASSANGEQYF. The CDR3 DNA reads TGTGCCAGCAGCGCAAACGGGGAGCAGTACTTC.

The CDR3 nucleotides read TGTGCCACCAGTGATGAGTTAGGATCCGATACGCAGTATTTT. It translates to CATSDELGSDTQYF. The V and J genes are TRBV24-1 and TRBJ2-3, with no clear D. This CDR3 comprises 14 residues. Trimming shortened V by 3 bases and J by 6 bases, and 12 bases separated the two germline ends. CDR1 and CDR2 (germline): KGHDR, SFDVKD.

The chain employs TRBV20-1 and TRBJ1-5; no reliable D call. The CDR3 contains 16 residues. The germline CDR1 and CDR2 sequences are DFQATT and SNEGSKA (reference sequence). V lost 0 bases and J 2 bases, leaving 14 bases between the germline ends. The CDR3, as DNA: TGCAGTGCTAGAGATTCCGGCATCCCAGGCAATCAGCCCCAGCATTTT. It encodes CSARDSGIPGNQPQHF.

In the case of this clonotype: A read error may be the cause here, since a much bigger clone is one base away. The J gene is TRBJ2-7, the V gene TRBV28; D remains ambiguous. Deletions cut 11 bases from V and 3 bases from J, with 8 bases between. The V gene's germline CDR1 is MDHEN and CDR2 SYDVKM. The CDR3 loop spans 10 amino acids. CDR3 in amino acids: CAAANYEQYF. CDR3 nucleotide sequence: TGTGCCGCCGCGAACTACGAGCAGTACTTC.

This clonotype has more than one count but fewer than ten. This chain connects TRBV12-3 or TRBV12-4 to TRBJ2-5, with D possibly being TRBD1 or TRBD2 (5 bases each). Trimming shortened V by 6 bases and J by 3 bases, and 17 bases separated the two germline ends. This CDR3 is built from 15 residues. The CDR3 loop is CASSQATIGEETQYF. The CDR3 DNA sequence: TGTGCCAGCAGCCAAGCGACTATAGGGGAAGAGACCCAGTACTTC.

This clonotype was detected ten times or more. The chain links TRBV12-3 or TRBV12-4 to TRBJ2-7; D is unclear. This CDR3 region has 11 residues. V gave up 3 bases and J gave up 6 bases, with 6 bases separating them. DNA of the CDR3: TGTGCCAGCAGTTTTCTAAGCGAGCAGTACTTC. The encoded protein is CASSFLSEQYF.

In DNA, the CDR3 is TGCAGCGTCCAACTGGAGGGGACCACTTATGGCTACACCTTC. Amino acids: CSVQLEGTTYGYTF. This sequence joins TRBV29-1 and TRBJ1-2; maybe TRBD1 (5 bases). The CDR3 is 14 residues long. The germline V gene has CDR1 SQVTM and CDR2 ANQGSEA. V was pared by 6 bases and J by 5 bases, with 19 bases between.

This clonotype was counted between two and nine times. The chain links TRBV10-3 to TRBJ1-2, with D possibly TRBD1 on 6 matching bases. Trimming removed 10 bases at V and 2 bases at J, with 20 bases between. CDR3 length: 15 residues. The germline V gene encodes CDR1 ENHRY and CDR2 SYGVKD. The CDR3: CATWERQGWNYGYTF. The CDR3 nucleotides are TGTGCCACCTGGGAGCGGCAGGGGTGGAACTATGGCTACACCTTC.

Turning to this clonotype: An end of the junction differs from the germline gene, which may be a read error. The rearrangement links TRBV20-1 to TRBJ1-1, with D possibly TRBD1 on 6 matching bases. The CDR3 runs to 11 residues. From germline, CDR1 is DFQATT and CDR2 SNEGSKA (reference sequence). The CDR3 sequence: CGATQGIEAFF. The CDR3 nucleotides read TGCGGTGCTACACAGGGTATAGAAGCTTTCTTT.

The rearrangement uses TRBV7-9 and TRBJ2-3; possibly TRBD1 for D (6 bases). V gave up 6 bases and J gave up 5 bases, with 15 bases separating them. Germline V lookup: CDR1 SEHNR, CDR2 FQNEAQ (reference sequence). The CDR3 consists of 14 residues. The CDR3 DNA follows: TGTGCCAGCAGAAAGAACAGGGAGTTAGATACGCAGTATTTT. This sequence encodes CASRKNRELDTQYF.

This clonotype was seen a handful of times. V gene TRBV14 combines with J gene TRBJ2-3; D is perhaps TRBD2 (7 bases). The germline V gene has CDR1 SGHDN and CDR2 FVKESK. The V end was cut by 3 bases, the J end by 6 bases, with 13 bases between. CDR3 size: 14 residues. CDR3 amino acids: CASSQFGGQDTQYF. For the CDR3, the DNA is TGTGCCAGCAGCCAGTTCGGGGGGCAGGATACGCAGTATTTT.

The V call is TRBV29-1, the J call TRBJ2-5; tentatively, D is TRBD2 (5 bases). This CDR3 contains 13 residues. V lost 5 bases to trimming and J lost 2 bases, with 12 bases between them. Germline V gene lookup returns CDR1 SQVTM and CDR2 ANQGSEA. The CDR3 region has the DNA TGCAGCGTTCGCGGACTGTTTCAAGAGACCCAGTACTTC. Encoded protein: CSVRGLFQETQYF.

This chain's CDR3 is CASSSGLAGLYQETQYF. In DNA form, the CDR3 reads TGTGCCAGCAGTTCGGGACTAGCGGGGCTATACCAAGAGACCCAGTACTTC. The chain combines TRBV9 with TRBJ2-5, with 13 bases fitting TRBD2. This CDR3 spans 17 amino acids. Germline-derived CDR1 and CDR2 are SGDLS and YYNGEE. The V and J ends lost 5 bases and 0 bases, in that order; junction bases with no gene match: 7.